This TCR beta chain was profiled in a study of blood T cell repertoires in COVID-19 (dated by TCRdb to 2020 to 2021). About the full investigation: The collaborator samples originated in the United States, Italy and Spain and spanned the acute and convalescent phases of COVID-19. The prospective study material was composed of cDNA or gDNA derived from T cells, B-cell-depleted T cells, or PBMCs. Where available, HLA class I and class II types were taken from metadata supplied by the sample provider and were not determined by assay-based typing. Sample metadata almost always included a de-identified subject ID, COVID-19 status, age in years and sex. The dataset comprised deeply sampled blood TCRbeta repertoires from subjects exposed to, actively infected with, or recovered from COVID-19. The samples were drawn from the first 160 participants of the ongoing ImmuneRACE study and from 1,254 subjects provided by 6 global collaborators. The repertoires were made available in a free public database intended to serve as a resource for research on the immune response to SARS-CoV-2.

From cysteine to phenylalanine, the CDR3 is 15 amino acids long. The sequence is cut down to CDR3 DNA, 45 bases in frame from base 1. The germline V gene (reference sequence) provides CDR1 GTSNPN and CDR2 SVGIG. Trimming takes 4 bases off V and 2 bases off J; junction bases not matched to a gene: 3. Study-wide findings and limitations: How much clinical and demographic metadata was included differed by source and by participant, and the metadata was provided uncurated.

At one collaborating source in Seattle, patients were enrolled during active infection and were followed longitudinally through the course of disease. Whole blood was collected in K2EDTA tubes by collaborating institutions according to the institutions' own protocols. Collaborator samples were shipped for TCRbeta analysis as frozen whole blood, isolated PBMCs, or DNA extracted from either sample type. Comments on this clone: Its target antigen remains unknown. Base quality data are lacking; no much larger clone is found one base away.

The immunoSEQ Assay, a bias-controlled multiplex PCR, was used to amplify TCRbeta CDR3 regions from genomic DNA. The authors processed their data as follows. Nucleated cell counts per sample were estimated from amplification of reference gene primers within the assay. Sequence reads were collapsed and filtered to measure the absolute abundance of every unique TCRbeta CDR3 rearrangement. For each sample, productive Simpson clonality was calculated by taking the square root of Simpson's diversity index across productive rearrangements. Held by TCRdb, this immuneACCESS table contains in-frame sequences only and omits some clones. Under half of the omission traces to an unresolved V gene where checked; the cause of the rest is unknown. D and trimming come from the DNA, and the V and J calls and clone size come from that table. The table for this sample lists some 69,000 clones; about 90% of them were counted only once. The ten largest make up around 0.47% of the sample.

The chain was built from TRBV30 and TRBJ2-1; TRBD2 fits 12 bases in the junction. The origin of this receptor is a man in his forties or fifties with COVID-19, enrolled during active disease. The sequencing sample was made of peripheral blood. The encoded CDR3 is CAWTSGRVPYNEQFF. The bases are TGTGCCTGGACTAGCGGGAGGGTACCCTACAATGAGCAGTTCTTC.